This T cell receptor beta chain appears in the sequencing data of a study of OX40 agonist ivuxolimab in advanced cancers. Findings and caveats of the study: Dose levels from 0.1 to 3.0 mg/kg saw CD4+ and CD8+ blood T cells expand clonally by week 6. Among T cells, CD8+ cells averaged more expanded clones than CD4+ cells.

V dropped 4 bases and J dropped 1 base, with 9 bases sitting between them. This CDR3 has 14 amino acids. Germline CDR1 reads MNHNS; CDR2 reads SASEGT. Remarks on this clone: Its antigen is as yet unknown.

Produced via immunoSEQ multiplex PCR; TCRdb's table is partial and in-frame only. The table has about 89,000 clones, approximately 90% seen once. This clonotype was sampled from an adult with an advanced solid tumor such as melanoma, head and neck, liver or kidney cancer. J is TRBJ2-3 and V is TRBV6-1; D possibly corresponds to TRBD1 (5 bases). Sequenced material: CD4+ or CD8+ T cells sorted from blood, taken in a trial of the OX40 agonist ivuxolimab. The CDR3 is CASSVGRGTDTQYF. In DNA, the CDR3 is TGTGCCAGCAGTGTCGGCAGGGGCACAGATACGCAGTATTTT.